The rows below give T cell receptor beta chains drawn from one sample of a study of OX40 agonist ivuxolimab in advanced cancers. TCRdb's table, derived via immunoSEQ multiplex PCR, lists solely in-frame clones and lacks some. This table has approximately 50,000 clones, around nine tenths appearing once. The source material was CD4+ or CD8+ T cells sorted from blood, sampled in a trial of the OX40 agonist ivuxolimab. The receptors shown here come from an adult with an advanced solid tumor such as melanoma, head and neck, liver or kidney cancer. The CDR3 runs from the conserved cysteine through the conserved F or W. Each record gives: clone size, V gene, J gene, D gene, CDR3 length, CDR3 protein, CDR3 DNA. A D gene is named only where the DNA matches it firmly. Clone size, where shown, is once, few, many, or a class for clones that have expanded.

-,TRBV7-9,TRBJ2-4,TRBD2,14,CASSLTLGGDIQYF,TGTGCCAGCAGCTTGACCCTGGGGGGGGACATTCAGTACTTC
-,TRBV7-2,TRBJ2-7,TRBD2,13,CASGPGGGYEQYF,TGTGCCAGCGGCCCTGGGGGGGGCTACGAGCAGTACTTC
-,TRBV29-1,TRBJ2-5,-,15,CSVEVGFRVGETQYF,TGCAGCGTTGAAGTGGGTTTTCGGGTAGGAGAGACCCAGTACTTC
-,TRBV30,TRBJ2-7,TRBD2,16,CAWGRGLAGEGYEQYF,TGTGCCTGGGGTCGGGGACTAGCGGGAGAAGGCTACGAGCAGTACTTC
-,TRBV7-9,TRBJ2-1,-,15,CASTTGGLQGDEQFF,TGTGCCAGCACCACAGGTGGACTCCAAGGGGACGAGCAGTTCTTC
once,TRBV9,TRBJ2-2,TRBD2,16,CASSVRLAGGAGELFF,TGTGCCAGCAGCGTTAGATTAGCGGGAGGGGCCGGGGAGCTGTTTTTT
-,TRBV15,TRBJ2-1,-,16,CATSRVMTPSYNEQFF,TGTGCCACCAGCAGAGTTATGACACCTTCCTACAATGAGCAGTTCTTC
-,TRBV5-4,TRBJ1-2,-,13,CASSLQRVHGYTF,TGTGCCAGCAGCTTGCAGAGGGTCCATGGCTACACCTTC
-,TRBV14,TRBJ2-1,TRBD2,16,CASSQVTSGVYNEQFF,TGTGCCAGCAGCCAAGTCACTAGCGGGGTGTACAATGAGCAGTTCTTC
-,TRBV7-2,TRBJ2-5,TRBD1,13,CASSYRDRVGQYF,TGTGCCAGCAGCTACCGGGACAGGGTAGGGCAGTACTTC
-,TRBV5-4,TRBJ2-2,TRBD2,17,CASSTGLAGGSTGELFF,TGTGCCAGCAGCACGGGACTAGCGGGAGGTAGCACCGGGGAGCTGTTTTTT
-,TRBV9,TRBJ2-7,TRBD2,15,CASSVASGRGDEQYF,TGTGCCAGCAGCGTAGCTAGCGGGAGGGGGGACGAGCAGTACTTC
once,TRBV15,TRBJ2-2,-,15,CATSTVGVKTGELFF,TGTGCCACCAGCACGGTGGGAGTAAAGACCGGGGAGCTGTTTTTT
-,TRBV5-4,TRBJ2-5,TRBD2,14,CASTPGGPQGSQYF,TGTGCCAGCACCCCGGGGGGGCCTCAGGGATCCCAGTACTTC
-,TRBV30,TRBJ1-3,TRBD1,14,CAWRQGADGNTIYF,TGTGCCTGGAGGCAGGGGGCTGACGGAAACACCATATATTTT
once,TRBV7-9,TRBJ2-3,-,13,CASSFGYAKAQYF,TGTGCCAGCAGCTTCGGCTATGCTAAGGCGCAGTATTTT
-,TRBV29-1,TRBJ1-1,-,12,CSVDQGYTEAFF,TGCAGCGTTGACCAGGGCTACACTGAAGCTTTCTTT
-,TRBV11-3,TRBJ2-1,TRBD2,14,CASSLVSGSYEQFF,TGTGCCAGCAGCTTGGTTAGCGGGAGCTATGAGCAGTTCTTC
-,TRBV19,TRBJ2-6,-,16,CASSMWRASGANVLTF,TGTGCCAGTAGTATGTGGCGGGCCTCTGGGGCCAACGTCCTGACTTTC
-,TRBV5-1,TRBJ2-2,-,16,CASSLDSNPNTGELFF,TGCGCCAGCAGCTTGGACTCAAACCCGAACACCGGGGAGCTGTTTTTT
-,TRBV14,TRBJ2-1,-,15,CASSQGTSSYNEQFF,TGTGCCAGCAGCCAAGGGACGAGCTCCTACAATGAGCAGTTCTTC
few,TRBV7-2,TRBJ1-1,TRBD1,16,CASSPEATGGYTEAFF,TGTGCCAGCAGCCCCGAGGCCACAGGGGGCTACACTGAAGCTTTCTTT